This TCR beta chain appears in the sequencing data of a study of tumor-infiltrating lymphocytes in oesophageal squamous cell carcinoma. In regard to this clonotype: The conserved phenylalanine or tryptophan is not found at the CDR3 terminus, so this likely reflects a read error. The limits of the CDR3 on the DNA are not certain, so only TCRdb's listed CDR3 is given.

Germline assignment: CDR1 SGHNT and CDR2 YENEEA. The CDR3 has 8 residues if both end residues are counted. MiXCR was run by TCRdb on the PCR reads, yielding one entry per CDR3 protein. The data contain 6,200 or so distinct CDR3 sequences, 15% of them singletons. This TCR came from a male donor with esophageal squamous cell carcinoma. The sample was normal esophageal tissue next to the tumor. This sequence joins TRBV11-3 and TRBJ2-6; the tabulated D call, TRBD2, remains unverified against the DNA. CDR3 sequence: CASSFSAS.